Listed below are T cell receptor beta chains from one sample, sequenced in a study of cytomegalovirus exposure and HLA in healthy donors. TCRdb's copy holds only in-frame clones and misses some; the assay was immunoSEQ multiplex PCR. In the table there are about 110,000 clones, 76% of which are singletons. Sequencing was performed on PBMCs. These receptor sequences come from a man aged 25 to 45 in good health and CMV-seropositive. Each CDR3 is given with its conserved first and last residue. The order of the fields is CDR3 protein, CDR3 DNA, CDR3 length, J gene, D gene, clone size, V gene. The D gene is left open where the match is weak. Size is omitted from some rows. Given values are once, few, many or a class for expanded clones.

CDR3 protein: CASSIDGTSFQTQYF
CDR3 DNA: TGTGCCAGTAGTATAGATGGGACTAGCTTTCAGACCCAGTACTTC
CDR3 length: 15
J gene: TRBJ2-5
D gene: TRBD2
clone size: -
V gene: TRBV19

CDR3 protein: CASSYVRASYNEQFF
CDR3 DNA: TGTGCCAGCAGTTACGTCAGGGCGTCCTACAATGAGCAGTTCTTC
CDR3 length: 15
J gene: TRBJ2-1
D gene: -
clone size: -
V gene: TRBV6-5

CDR3 protein: CASSQDRGSYEQYF
CDR3 DNA: TGCGCCAGCAGCCAGGACAGGGGATCCTACGAGCAGTACTTC
CDR3 length: 14
J gene: TRBJ2-7
D gene: TRBD1
clone size: -
V gene: TRBV5-1

CDR3 protein: CASSLWVLVSSYNEQFF
CDR3 DNA: TGTGCCAGCAGTTTATGGGTCCTAGTTAGTTCCTACAATGAGCAGTTCTTC
CDR3 length: 17
J gene: TRBJ2-1
D gene: -
clone size: few
V gene: TRBV28

CDR3 protein: CASSAAPTGRPSDTQYF
CDR3 DNA: TGTGCCAGCAGCGCCGCCCCCACAGGGCGTCCCTCAGATACGCAGTATTTT
CDR3 length: 17
J gene: TRBJ2-3
D gene: -
clone size: -
V gene: TRBV9

CDR3 protein: CASGLVQLGRGYSYEQYF
CDR3 DNA: TGTGCTAGTGGTTTGGTACAACTGGGGCGGGGGTACTCCTACGAGCAGTACTTC
CDR3 length: 18
J gene: TRBJ2-7
D gene: TRBD2
clone size: -
V gene: TRBV12-5

CDR3 protein: CASSLTGLSYEQYF
CDR3 DNA: TGTGCCAGCAGCTTAACAGGGTTATCCTACGAGCAGTACTTC
CDR3 length: 14
J gene: TRBJ2-7
D gene: -
clone size: -
V gene: TRBV7-2

CDR3 protein: CASSTGGADTQYF
CDR3 DNA: TGTGCCAGTAGTACAGGGGGCGCAGATACGCAGTATTTT
CDR3 length: 13
J gene: TRBJ2-3
D gene: TRBD1
clone size: -
V gene: TRBV19

CDR3 protein: CASSSVGTAPTNEKLFF
CDR3 DNA: TGTGCCAGCAGCTCCGTCGGGACTGCTCCAACTAATGAAAAACTGTTTTTT
CDR3 length: 17
J gene: TRBJ1-4
D gene: -
clone size: -
V gene: TRBV4-2

CDR3 protein: CASRMTGLEQYF
CDR3 DNA: TGTGCCAGCAGGATGACAGGGCTTGAGCAGTACTTC
CDR3 length: 12
J gene: TRBJ2-7
D gene: TRBD1
clone size: -
V gene: TRBV7-9

CDR3 protein: CASSPESGTDTQYF
CDR3 DNA: TGCGCCAGCAGCCCCGAGAGCGGCACAGATACGCAGTATTTT
CDR3 length: 14
J gene: TRBJ2-3
D gene: -
clone size: few
V gene: TRBV5-1

CDR3 protein: CASSQSSQETQYF
CDR3 DNA: TGTGCCAGCTCACAGAGTAGCCAAGAGACCCAGTACTTC
CDR3 length: 13
J gene: TRBJ2-5
D gene: -
clone size: -
V gene: TRBV18

CDR3 protein: CASLLAGTYSTDTQYF
CDR3 DNA: TGTGCCAGCCTACTAGCGGGGACCTATAGCACAGATACGCAGTATTTT
CDR3 length: 16
J gene: TRBJ2-3
D gene: TRBD2
clone size: -
V gene: TRBV14

CDR3 protein: CASSEAPDRGNQPQHF
CDR3 DNA: TGTGCCAGCAGTGAAGCTCCTGACAGGGGAAATCAGCCCCAGCATTTT
CDR3 length: 16
J gene: TRBJ1-5
D gene: TRBD1
clone size: -
V gene: TRBV6-1

CDR3 protein: CASRRTGAYEQYF
CDR3 DNA: TGTGCCAGCAGGCGGACAGGTGCCTACGAGCAGTACTTC
CDR3 length: 13
J gene: TRBJ2-7
D gene: TRBD1
clone size: -
V gene: TRBV6-6

CDR3 protein: CSSTSGGLSPLHF
CDR3 DNA: TGTTCCAGCACCTCGGGGGGCCTTTCACCCCTCCACTTT
CDR3 length: 13
J gene: TRBJ1-6
D gene: -
clone size: -
V gene: TRBV7-9